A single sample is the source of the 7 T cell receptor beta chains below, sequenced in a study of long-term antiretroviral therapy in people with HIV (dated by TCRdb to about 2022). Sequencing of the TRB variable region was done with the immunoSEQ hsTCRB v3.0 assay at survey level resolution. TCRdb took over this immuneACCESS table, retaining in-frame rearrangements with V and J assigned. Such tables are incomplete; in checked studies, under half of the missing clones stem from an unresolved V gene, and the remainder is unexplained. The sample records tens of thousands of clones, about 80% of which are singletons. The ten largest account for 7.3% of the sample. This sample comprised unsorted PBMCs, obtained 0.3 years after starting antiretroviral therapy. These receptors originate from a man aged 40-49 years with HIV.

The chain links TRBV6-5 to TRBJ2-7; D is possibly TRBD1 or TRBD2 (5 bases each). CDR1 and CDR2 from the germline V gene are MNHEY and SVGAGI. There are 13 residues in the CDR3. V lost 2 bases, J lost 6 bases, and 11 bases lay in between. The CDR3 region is CASSYGRGREQYF. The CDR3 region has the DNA TGTGCCAGCAGTTACGGCCGGGGACGCGAGCAGTACTTC.

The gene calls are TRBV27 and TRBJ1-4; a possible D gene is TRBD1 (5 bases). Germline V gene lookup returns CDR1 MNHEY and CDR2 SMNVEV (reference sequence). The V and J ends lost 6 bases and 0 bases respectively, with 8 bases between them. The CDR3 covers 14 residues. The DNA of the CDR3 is TGTGCCAGCAGCGGAGGGGCAACTAATGAAAAACTGTTTTTT. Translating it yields CASSGGATNEKLFF. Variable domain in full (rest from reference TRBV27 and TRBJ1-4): EAQVTQNPRYLITVTGKKLTVTCSQNMNHEYMSWYRQDPGLGLRQIYYSMNVEVTDKGDVPEGYKVSRKEKRNFPLILESPSPNQTSLYFCASSGGATNEKLFFGSGTQLSVL.

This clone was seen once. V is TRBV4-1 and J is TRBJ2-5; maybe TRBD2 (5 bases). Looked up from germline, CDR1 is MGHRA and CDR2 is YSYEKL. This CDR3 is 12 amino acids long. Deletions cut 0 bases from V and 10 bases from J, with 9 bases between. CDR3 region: CASSQDSGNQYF. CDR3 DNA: TGCGCCAGCAGCCAAGACTCGGGGAACCAGTACTTC.

The CDR3, as DNA: TGCAGCGTTGCCCAAACTTCCGTGCGAGAGACCCAGTACTTC. Translation gives CSVAQTSVRETQYF. The V call is TRBV29-1, the J call TRBJ2-5; unclear D gene. V lost 4 bases, J lost 4 bases, and 16 bases lay in between. The V gene's germline CDR1 is SQVTM and CDR2 ANQGSEA. This CDR3 is 14 amino acids long.

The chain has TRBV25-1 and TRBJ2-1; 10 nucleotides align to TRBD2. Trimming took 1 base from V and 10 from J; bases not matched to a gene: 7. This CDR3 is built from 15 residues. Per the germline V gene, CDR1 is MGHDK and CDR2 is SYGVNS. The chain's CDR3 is CASSELGGTSVEQFF. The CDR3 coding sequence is TGTGCCAGCAGTGAATTAGGCGGGACTAGCGTAGAGCAGTTCTTC.

The CDR3 loop is CASSPGTSGLPTDTQYF. The CDR3 DNA reads TGTGCCAGCAGCCCAGGGACTAGCGGGCTACCCACAGATACGCAGTATTTT. The J gene is TRBJ2-3, the V gene TRBV5-4; 12 bases align to TRBD2. The CDR3 has 17 residues. V trimming: 4 bases; J trimming: 2 bases; junction bases outside the gene matches: 8. Germline V gene data show CDR1 as SGHNT and CDR2 as YYREEE (reference sequence).

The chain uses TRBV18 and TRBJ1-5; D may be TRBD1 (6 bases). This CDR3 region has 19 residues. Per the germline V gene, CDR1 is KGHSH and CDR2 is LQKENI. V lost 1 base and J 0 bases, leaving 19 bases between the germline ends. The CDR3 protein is CASSPLPTGGGYSNQPQHF. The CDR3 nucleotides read TGTGCCAGCTCACCACTCCCGACAGGCGGGGGTTATAGCAATCAGCCCCAGCATTTT.